A selection of T cell receptor beta chains follows, all from one sample in a study of regulatory T cells in long-lasting Graves disease. TCRdb re-derived calls from the multiplex PCR reads in MiXCR, one entry per CDR3 protein. The sample records 400,000 to 450,000 distinct CDR3 sequences, about 15% being singletons. These data were also filed under a second study, of T cells in Graves' hyperthyroidism and ophthalmopathy.

The material sequenced was peripheral blood mononuclear cells (PBMCs), taken at new diagnosis, from a patient treated with antithyroid drugs. The receptor source for this set is a woman aged 30 to 39 with Graves disease. Each CDR3 is given with its conserved first and last residue. D genes are given only for firm matches. Rows may omit the clone size; those that give it use once, few, many or a size class.

d_gene	v_gene	abundance	j_gene	CDR3aa	CDR3nt
.	TRBV3-1	many	TRBJ2-2	CASSQGNRVRELFF	TGTGCCAGCAGCCAAGGAAACAGGGTCCGGGAGCTGTTTTTT
TRBD2	TRBV20-1	many	TRBJ2-3	CSARGGTSGNTDTQYF	TGCAGTGCTAGGGGCGGGACTAGCGGCAACACAGATACGCAGTATTTT
.	TRBV20-1	.	TRBJ1-5	CSARQSWFQPQHF	TGCAGTGCTAGACAATCTTGGTTCCAGCCCCAGCATTTT
TRBD1	TRBV6-2/TRBV6-3	few	TRBJ2-4	CASILTGAKNIQYF	TGTGCCAGCATTCTGACAGGGGCGAAAAACATTCAGTACTTC
TRBD2	TRBV6-1	many	TRBJ2-7	CASGTTTYEQYF	TGTGCCAGCGGGACTACTACCTACGAGCAGTACTTC
TRBD1	TRBV29-1	.	TRBJ1-2	CSARGVQGANYGYTF	TGCAGCGCCAGAGGGGTCCAGGGGGCTAACTATGGCTACACCTTC
TRBD2	TRBV7-8	many	TRBJ2-3	CASSLVFGLELAYTDTQYF	TGTGCCAGCAGCTTAGTGTTCGGGTTAGAACTAGCGTACACAGATACGCAGTATTTT
.	TRBV20-1	many	TRBJ2-7	CSARAEVIHEQYF	TGCAGTGCTAGAGCAGAGGTTATCCACGAGCAGTACTTC
TRBD2	TRBV20-1	once	TRBJ2-7	CSARRREGIYEQYF	TGCAGTGCTAGAAGGCGGGAGGGGATCTACGAGCAGTACTTC
TRBD2	TRBV6-2/TRBV6-3	many	TRBJ2-7	CASSLGRTSGRGTRYEQYF	TGTGCCAGCAGTTTAGGAAGGACTAGCGGGAGGGGGACGAGGTACGAGCAGTACTTC
TRBD1	TRBV9	few	TRBJ2-7	CASSVGGTGRDEQYF	TGTGCCAGCAGCGTAGGGGGGACAGGGAGGGACGAGCAGTACTTT
.	TRBV6-1	many	TRBJ2-5	CASGLPLAGKETQYF	TGTGCCAGCGGCCTCCCCCTAGCTGGGAAAGAGACCCAGTACTTC
.	TRBV7-9	many	TRBJ2-2	CASSHDAGTGELFF	TGTGCCAGCAGCCACGACGCGGGGACCGGGGAGCTGTTTTTT
.	TRBV4-1	few	TRBJ1-2	CASSQVGQSYGYTF	TGCGCCAGCAGCCAAGTCGGACAGTCGTATGGCTACACCTTC
.	TRBV7-8	many	TRBJ1-3	CASSLSGKENTIYF	TGTGCCAGCAGCTTATCGGGGAAGGAAAACACCATATATTTT
TRBD1	TRBV28	many	TRBJ1-4	CASSGQETGEKLFF	TGTGCCAGCAGCGGACAGGAGACGGGTGAAAAACTGTTTTTT
TRBD1	TRBV6-2/TRBV6-3	many	TRBJ2-3	CASSYSRTGKPDTQYF	TGTGCCAGCAGTTACTCTCGGACAGGGAAGCCAGATACGCAGTATTTT
TRBD2	TRBV7-2	many	TRBJ2-7	CASSLIGLAGAYEQYF	TGTGCCAGCAGCTTAATAGGACTAGCGGGAGCCTACGAGCAGTACTTC
.	TRBV28	few	TRBJ2-7	CASSSLRVSYEQYF	TGTGCCAGCAGTTCTCTCCGGGTCTCCTACGAGCAGTACTTC
TRBD2	TRBV20-1	many	TRBJ2-3	CSARSPGLAGGGADTQYF	TGCAGTGCTAGATCCCCGGGACTAGCGGGAGGAGGGGCAGATACGCAGTATTTT
.	TRBV20-1	many	TRBJ2-3	CSARSKGTQYF	TGCAGTGCTCGGAGCAAGGGTACGCAGTATTTT
.	TRBV3-1	few	TRBJ2-1	CASSQDSIPGSEQFF	TGTGCCAGCAGCCAAGACTCAATTCCGGGGAGTGAGCAGTTCTTC
.	TRBV30	many	TRBJ2-1	CAWSNSLDEQFF	TGTGCCTGGAGTAATTCGCTTGATGAGCAGTTCTTC
TRBD2	TRBV5-1	.	TRBJ2-6	CASSSNPTSGGANALTF	TGCGCCAGCAGCTCCAATCCAACTAGCGGTGGGGCCAACGCCCTGACTTTC
.	TRBV5-1	many	TRBJ2-7	CASSPDRRNYEQYF	TGCGCCAGCAGCCCTGACAGGCGAAACTACGAGCAGTACTTC
TRBD1	TRBV2	.	TRBJ2-5	CAVLPGGQETQYF	TGTGCAGTACTCCCAGGGGGCCAAGAGACCCAGTACTTC
.	TRBV6-2/TRBV6-3	.	TRBJ2-3	CASSVQDADTQYF	TGTGCCAGCAGTGTCCAAGATGCGGATACGCAGTATTTT
TRBD2	TRBV7-8	many	TRBJ2-7	CASSLTSGIHEQYF	TGTGCCAGCAGCTTAACTAGCGGGATACACGAGCAGTACTTC
TRBD2	TRBV9	.	TRBJ2-7	CASSPNRGSGASSYEQYF	TGTGCCAGCAGCCCAAATAGGGGTAGCGGGGCGAGCTCCTACGAGCAGTACTTC
TRBD2	TRBV10-3	few	TRBJ2-1	CAITQREGSNEQFF	TGTGCCATCACCCAGCGGGAGGGTAGCAATGAGCAGTTCTTC